A selection of T cell receptor beta chains follows, all from one sample in a study of blood T cell repertoires in COVID-19. Generated by immunoSEQ multiplex PCR, the TCRdb table keeps only in-frame clones and is missing some. The sample contains about 500,000 clones, about nine tenths of which appear only once. Sample: PBMCs or T cells enriched from blood (not recorded which). The source of these receptors is a woman aged 18-29 years who had recovered from COVID-19. Each CDR3 is given with its conserved first and last residue. A D gene is named only where the DNA matches it firmly.

D gene	V gene	J gene	CDR3 DNA	CDR3 protein
TRBD1	TRBV7-2	TRBJ1-5	TGTGCCAGCAGCAACGGACAGGGCACTCAGCCCCAGCATTTT	CASSNGQGTQPQHF
.	TRBV2	TRBJ2-2	TGTGCCAGCAGTGAAGGGGGGGTTACTAACACCGGGGAGCTGTTTTTT	CASSEGGVTNTGELFF
.	TRBV11-3	TRBJ2-7	TGTGCCAGCAGCTTTGGCTCTGGAGCTGCCGAGCAGTACTTC	CASSFGSGAAEQYF
.	TRBV2	TRBJ1-2	TGTGCCAGCAGTGATAACAGGGCTCGCGGCTACACCTTC	CASSDNRARGYTF
.	TRBV24-1	TRBJ2-1	TGTGCCACCAGTGGCGAGGGGGGGCTGGCCAATGAGCAGTTCTTC	CATSGEGGLANEQFF
TRBD2	TRBV7-2	TRBJ2-5	TGTGCCAGCAGCTCTAGCGGGGTAGGAGAGACCCAGTACTTC	CASSSSGVGETQYF
.	TRBV5-1	TRBJ2-7	TGCGCCAGCAGCCCCATGCCGACAGAGTCGAGCTACGAGCAGTACTTC	CASSPMPTESSYEQYF
TRBD1	TRBV28	TRBJ1-2	TGTGCCAGCAGTCCTAGTAACAGGGGGGGTGGTGGCTACACCTTC	CASSPSNRGGGGYTF
.	TRBV7-9	TRBJ1-5	TGTGCCAGCGGCGGACAGTATAGCAATCAGCCCCAGCATTTT	CASGGQYSNQPQHF
.	TRBV11-3	TRBJ2-1	TGTGCCAGCAGCTTAGGTCAGGGCAATGAGCAGTTCTTC	CASSLGQGNEQFF
.	TRBV12-3/TRBV12-4	TRBJ2-7	TGTGCCAGCAGTCCAGGAATAGACTACGAGCAGTACTTC	CASSPGIDYEQYF
.	TRBV24-1	TRBJ1-1	TGTGCCACCAGCGAGACAGGAGACACTGAAGCTTTCTTT	CATSETGDTEAFF
.	TRBV4-1	TRBJ1-4	TGCGCCAGCAGCCATTTCCCGGAGGGGATGGCTAATGAAAAACTGTTTTTT	CASSHFPEGMANEKLFF
.	TRBV5-1	TRBJ1-1	TGCGCCAGCAGCTTGAACGAGGTGAACACTGAAGCTTTCTTT	CASSLNEVNTEAFF
.	TRBV7-2	TRBJ1-2	TGTGCCAGCAGCTTAGCGATTGGCGGGATTAACTATGGCTACACCTTC	CASSLAIGGINYGYTF